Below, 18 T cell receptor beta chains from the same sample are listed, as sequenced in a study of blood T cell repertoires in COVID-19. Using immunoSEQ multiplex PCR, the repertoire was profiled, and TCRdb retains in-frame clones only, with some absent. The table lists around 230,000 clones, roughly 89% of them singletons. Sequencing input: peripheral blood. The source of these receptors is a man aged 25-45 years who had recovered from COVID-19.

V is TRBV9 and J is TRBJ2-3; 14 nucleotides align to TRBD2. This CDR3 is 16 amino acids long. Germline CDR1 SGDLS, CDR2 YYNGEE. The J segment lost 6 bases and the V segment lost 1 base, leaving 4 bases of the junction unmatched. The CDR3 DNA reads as TGTGCCAGCAGCGTAAGACTAGCGGGGGGGCCGGATACGCAGTATTTT. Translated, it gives CASSVRLAGGPDTQYF.

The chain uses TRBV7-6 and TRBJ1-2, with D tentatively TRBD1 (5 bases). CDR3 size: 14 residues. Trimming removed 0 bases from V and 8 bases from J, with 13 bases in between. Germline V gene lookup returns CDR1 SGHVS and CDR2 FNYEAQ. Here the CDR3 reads CASSLARRAGGYTF. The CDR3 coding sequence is TGTGCCAGCAGCTTAGCGCGCAGGGCCGGGGGCTACACCTTC.

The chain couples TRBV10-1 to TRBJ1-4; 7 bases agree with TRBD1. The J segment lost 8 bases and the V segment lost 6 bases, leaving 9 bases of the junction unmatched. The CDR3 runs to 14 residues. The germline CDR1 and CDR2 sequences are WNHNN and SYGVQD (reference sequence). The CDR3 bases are TGCGCCAGCAGCTCGACAGGGTCGGGGGAAAAACTGTTTTTT. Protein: CASSSTGSGEKLFF.

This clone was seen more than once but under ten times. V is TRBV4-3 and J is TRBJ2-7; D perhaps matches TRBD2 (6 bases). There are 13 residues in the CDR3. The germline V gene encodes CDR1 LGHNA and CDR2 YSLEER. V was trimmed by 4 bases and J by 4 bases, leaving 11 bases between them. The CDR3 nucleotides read TGCGCCAGCAGCCGGGAGGATGGTTACGAGCAGTACTTC. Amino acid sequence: CASSREDGYEQYF.

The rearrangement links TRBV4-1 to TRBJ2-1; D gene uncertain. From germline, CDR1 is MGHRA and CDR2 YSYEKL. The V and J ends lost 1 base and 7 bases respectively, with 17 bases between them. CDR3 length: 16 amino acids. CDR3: CASSQAPYSLLNEQFF. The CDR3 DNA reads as TGCGCCAGCAGCCAAGCCCCCTATAGCTTATTGAATGAGCAGTTCTTC.

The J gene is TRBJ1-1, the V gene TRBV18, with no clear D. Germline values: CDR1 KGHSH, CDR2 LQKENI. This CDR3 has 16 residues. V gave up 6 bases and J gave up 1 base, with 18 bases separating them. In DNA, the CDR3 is TGTGCCAGCTCCCCCCCCGGAAGCGGCGGGAACACTGAAGCTTTCTTT. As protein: CASSPPGSGGNTEAFF.

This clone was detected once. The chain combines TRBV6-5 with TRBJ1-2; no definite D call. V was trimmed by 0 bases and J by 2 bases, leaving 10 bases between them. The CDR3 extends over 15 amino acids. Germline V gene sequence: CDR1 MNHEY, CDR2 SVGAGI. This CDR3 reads CASSYSEEANYGYTF. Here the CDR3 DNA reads TGTGCCAGCAGTTACTCAGAGGAAGCGAACTATGGCTACACCTTC.

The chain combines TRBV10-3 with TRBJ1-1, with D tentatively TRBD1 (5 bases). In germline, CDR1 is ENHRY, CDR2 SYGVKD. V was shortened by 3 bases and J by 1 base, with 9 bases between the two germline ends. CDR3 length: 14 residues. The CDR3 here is CAISDRERNTEAFF. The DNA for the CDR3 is TGTGCCATCAGTGACAGGGAAAGGAACACTGAAGCTTTCTTT.

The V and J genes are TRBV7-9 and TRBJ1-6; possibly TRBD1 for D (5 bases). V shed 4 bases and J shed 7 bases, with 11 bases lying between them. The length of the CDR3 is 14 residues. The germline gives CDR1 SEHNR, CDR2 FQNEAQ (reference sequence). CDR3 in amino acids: CASSSPAGNSPLHF. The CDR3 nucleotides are TGTGCCAGCAGCTCTCCCGCAGGGAATTCACCCCTCCACTTT.

This CDR3 is CASSPRAGGLRDTQYF. In DNA form, the CDR3 reads TGTGCCAGCAGCCCCCGAGCGGGGGGGCTTAGAGATACGCAGTATTTT. The J gene is TRBJ2-3, the V gene TRBV9, with 10 bases lining up with TRBD2. Germline V gene lookup returns CDR1 SGDLS and CDR2 YYNGEE. The CDR3 spans 16 residues. V trimming: 4 bases; J trimming: 5 bases; junction bases outside the gene matches: 10.

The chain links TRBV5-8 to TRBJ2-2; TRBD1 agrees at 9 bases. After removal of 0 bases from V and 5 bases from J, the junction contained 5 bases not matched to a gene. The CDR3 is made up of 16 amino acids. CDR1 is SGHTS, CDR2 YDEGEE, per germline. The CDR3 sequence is CASSLGTGAGTGELFF. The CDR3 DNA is TGTGCCAGCAGCTTGGGGACAGGGGCCGGGACCGGGGAGCTGTTTTTT.

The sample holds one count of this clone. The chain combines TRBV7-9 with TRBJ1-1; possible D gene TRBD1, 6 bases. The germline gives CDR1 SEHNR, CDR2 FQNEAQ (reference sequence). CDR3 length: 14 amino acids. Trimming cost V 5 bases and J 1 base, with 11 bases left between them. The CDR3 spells CASSAYRENTEAFF. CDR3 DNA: TGTGCCAGCAGCGCATACAGGGAGAACACTGAAGCTTTCTTT.

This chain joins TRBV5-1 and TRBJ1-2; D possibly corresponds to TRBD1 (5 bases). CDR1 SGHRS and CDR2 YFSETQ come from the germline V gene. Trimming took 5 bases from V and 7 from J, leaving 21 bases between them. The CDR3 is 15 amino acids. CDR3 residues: CASRPNLGGARGYTF. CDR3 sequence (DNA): TGCGCCAGCAGACCGAACCTGGGAGGGGCGCGTGGCTACACCTTC.

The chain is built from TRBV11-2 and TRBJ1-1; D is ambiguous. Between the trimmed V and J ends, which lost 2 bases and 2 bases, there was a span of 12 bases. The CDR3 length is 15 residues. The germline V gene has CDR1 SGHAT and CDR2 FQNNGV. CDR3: CASSLRLRVNTEAFF. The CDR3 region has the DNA TGTGCCAGCAGCTTAAGGCTTCGGGTCAACACTGAAGCTTTCTTT.

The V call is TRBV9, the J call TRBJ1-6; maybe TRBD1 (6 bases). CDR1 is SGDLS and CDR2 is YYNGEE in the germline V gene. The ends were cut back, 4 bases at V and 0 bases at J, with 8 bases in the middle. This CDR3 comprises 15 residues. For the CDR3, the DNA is TGTGCCAGCAGCTTACAGGGCTCCTATAATTCACCCCTCCACTTT. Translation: CASSLQGSYNSPLHF.

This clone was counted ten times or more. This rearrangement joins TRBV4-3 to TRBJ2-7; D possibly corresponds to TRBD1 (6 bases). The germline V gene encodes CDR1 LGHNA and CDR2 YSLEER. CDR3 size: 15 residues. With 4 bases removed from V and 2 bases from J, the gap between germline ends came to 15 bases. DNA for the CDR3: TGCGCCAGCAGCCTCACACAGGGACCGCCCTACGAGCAGTACTTC. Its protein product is CASSLTQGPPYEQYF.

As DNA, the CDR3 is TGTGCCATCAGTGAGTCGGGCAGGGTGGCCTATGGCTACACCTTC. Translating it yields CAISESGRVAYGYTF. The gene calls are TRBV10-3 and TRBJ1-2, with D tentatively TRBD1 (5 bases). The germline V and J ends were trimmed by 0 bases and 4 bases, with 12 bases remaining between them. The CDR3 is 15 amino acids. Germline V lookup: CDR1 ENHRY, CDR2 SYGVKD.

This CDR3 reads CASSQENGRAEAFF. CDR3 in DNA: TGTGCCAGCAGCCAAGAGAACGGGAGAGCTGAAGCTTTCTTT. This rearrangement joins TRBV3-1 (or the pseudogene TRBV3-2) to TRBJ1-1; D remains unclear. The V and J ends lost 0 bases and 6 bases respectively, with 11 bases between them. This CDR3 region has 14 residues. The germline V gene encodes CDR1 LGHDT and CDR2 YNNKEL (reference sequence).